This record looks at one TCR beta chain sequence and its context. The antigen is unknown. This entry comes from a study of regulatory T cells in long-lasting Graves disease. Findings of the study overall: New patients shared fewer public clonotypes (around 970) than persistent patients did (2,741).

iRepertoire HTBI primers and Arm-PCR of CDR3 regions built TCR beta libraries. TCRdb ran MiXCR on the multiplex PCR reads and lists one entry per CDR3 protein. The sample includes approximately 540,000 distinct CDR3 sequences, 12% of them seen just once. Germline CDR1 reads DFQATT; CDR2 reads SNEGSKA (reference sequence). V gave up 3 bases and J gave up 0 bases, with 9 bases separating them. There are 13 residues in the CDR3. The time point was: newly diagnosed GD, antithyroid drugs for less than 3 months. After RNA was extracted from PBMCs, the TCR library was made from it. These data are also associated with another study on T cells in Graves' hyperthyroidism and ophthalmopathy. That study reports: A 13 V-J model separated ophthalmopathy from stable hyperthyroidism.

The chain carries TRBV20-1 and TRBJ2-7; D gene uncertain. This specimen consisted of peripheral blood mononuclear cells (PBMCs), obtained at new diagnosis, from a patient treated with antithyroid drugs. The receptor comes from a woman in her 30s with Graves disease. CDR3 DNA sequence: TGCAGTGCTAGTAGGAGCCTCTCCTACGAGCAGTACTTC. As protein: CSASRSLSYEQYF.